This T cell receptor beta chain was sequenced in a study of blood T cells in healthy people across ages. A second PCR, run for 7 to 11 cycles, used a sample-barcoded 5' primer plus a J-beta primer mix. Using its own MiXCR run on the 5' RACE reads, TCRdb lists one record per CDR3 protein. The repertoire includes some 800,000 distinct CDR3 sequences, 40% to 50% of them detected once, and around 18% sits in the top ten. This CDR3 is 13 amino acids long. Trimming cost V 1 base and J 8 bases, with 14 bases left between them. Germline CDR1 DFQATT, CDR2 SNEGSKA (reference sequence). V is TRBV20-1 and J is TRBJ1-2, with a possible D match to TRBD1 (6 bases). The sequence derives from a man aged 60-69 years in good health. The sequencing input was blood. DNA for the CDR3: TGCAGTGCTAGAGGCCTGGGGGCAGGAGGCTACACCTTC. Translation gives CSARGLGAGGYTF.